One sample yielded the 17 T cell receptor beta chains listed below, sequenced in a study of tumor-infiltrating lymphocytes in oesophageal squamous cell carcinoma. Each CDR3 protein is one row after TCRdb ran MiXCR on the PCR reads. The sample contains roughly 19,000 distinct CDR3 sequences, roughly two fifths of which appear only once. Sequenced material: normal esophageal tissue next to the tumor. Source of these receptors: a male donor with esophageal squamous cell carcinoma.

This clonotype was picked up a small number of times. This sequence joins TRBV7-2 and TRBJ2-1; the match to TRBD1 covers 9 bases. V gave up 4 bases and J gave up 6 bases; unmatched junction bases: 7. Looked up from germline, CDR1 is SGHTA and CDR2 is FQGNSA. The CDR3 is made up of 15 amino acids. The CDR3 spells CASSSNRGLGNEQFF. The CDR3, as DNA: TGTGCCAGCAGCTCAAACAGGGGGCTGGGCAATGAGCAGTTCTTC.

Here the CDR3 reads CASSLQGADEKLFF. DNA of the CDR3: TGTGCCAGCAGTTTACAGGGGGCGGACGAAAAACTGTTTTTT. J is TRBJ1-4 and V is TRBV6-8; 9 nucleotides align to TRBD1. The V segment lost 4 bases and the J segment 8 bases; nucleotides outside the gene matches: 5. The CDR3 totals 14 residues. CDR1 is MNHGY, CDR2 SAAAGT, per germline.

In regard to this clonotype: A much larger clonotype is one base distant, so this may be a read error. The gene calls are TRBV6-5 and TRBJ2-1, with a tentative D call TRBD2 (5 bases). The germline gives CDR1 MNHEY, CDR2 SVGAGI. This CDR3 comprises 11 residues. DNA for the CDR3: TGTGCCAGCACCATCGGGGAGACCCGGTACTTC. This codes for CASTIGETRYF.

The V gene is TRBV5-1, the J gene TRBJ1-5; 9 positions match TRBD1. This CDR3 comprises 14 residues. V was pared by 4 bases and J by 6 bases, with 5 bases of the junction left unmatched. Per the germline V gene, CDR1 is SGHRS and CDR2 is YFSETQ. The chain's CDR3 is CASSDRTGVQPQHF. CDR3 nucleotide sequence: TGCGCCAGCAGCGATCGGACAGGGGTTCAGCCCCAGCATTTT.

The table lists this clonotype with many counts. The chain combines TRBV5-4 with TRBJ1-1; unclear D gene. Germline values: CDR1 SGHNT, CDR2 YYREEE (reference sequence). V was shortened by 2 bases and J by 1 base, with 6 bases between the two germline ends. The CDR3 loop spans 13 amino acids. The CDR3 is CASSFSQNTEAFF. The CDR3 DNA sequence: TGTGCCAGCAGCTTCTCCCAGAACACTGAAGCTTTCTTT.

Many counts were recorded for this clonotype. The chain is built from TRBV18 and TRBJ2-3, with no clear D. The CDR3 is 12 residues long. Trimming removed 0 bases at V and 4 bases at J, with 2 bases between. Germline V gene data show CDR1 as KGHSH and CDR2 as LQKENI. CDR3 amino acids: CASSPPSDTQYF. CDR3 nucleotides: TGTGCCAGCTCACCACCTTCAGATACGCAGTATTTT.

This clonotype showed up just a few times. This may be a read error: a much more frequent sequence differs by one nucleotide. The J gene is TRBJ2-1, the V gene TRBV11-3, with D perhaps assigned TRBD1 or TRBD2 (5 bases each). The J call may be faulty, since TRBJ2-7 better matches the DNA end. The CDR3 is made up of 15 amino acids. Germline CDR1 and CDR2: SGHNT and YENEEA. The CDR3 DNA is TGTGCCAGCAGCTTAGATCGGACACGGGGCGGTGGGCAGTACTTC. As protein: CASSLDRTRGGGQYF.

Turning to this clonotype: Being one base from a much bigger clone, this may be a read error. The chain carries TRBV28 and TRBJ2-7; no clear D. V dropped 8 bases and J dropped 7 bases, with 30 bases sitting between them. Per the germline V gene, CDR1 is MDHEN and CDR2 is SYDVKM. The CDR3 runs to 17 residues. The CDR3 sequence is CASPPRSDLLSYNEQYF. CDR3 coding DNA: TGTGCCAGCCCCCCAAGATCGGACCTTCTTTCCTACAATGAGCAGTACTTC.

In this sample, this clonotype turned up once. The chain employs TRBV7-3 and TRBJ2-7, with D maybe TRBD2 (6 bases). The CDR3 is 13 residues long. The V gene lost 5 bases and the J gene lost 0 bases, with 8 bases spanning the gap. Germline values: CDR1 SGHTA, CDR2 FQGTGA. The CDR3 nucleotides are TGTGCCAGCAGCCGGGGGAGCTCCTACGAGCAGTACTTC. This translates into CASSRGSSYEQYF. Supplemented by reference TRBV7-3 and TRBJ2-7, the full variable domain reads GAGVSQTPSNKVTEKGKYVELRCDPISGHTALYWYRQSLGQGPEFLIYFQGTGAADDSGLPNDRFFAVRPEGSVSTLKIQRTERGDSAVYLCASSRGSSYEQYFGPGTRLTVT.

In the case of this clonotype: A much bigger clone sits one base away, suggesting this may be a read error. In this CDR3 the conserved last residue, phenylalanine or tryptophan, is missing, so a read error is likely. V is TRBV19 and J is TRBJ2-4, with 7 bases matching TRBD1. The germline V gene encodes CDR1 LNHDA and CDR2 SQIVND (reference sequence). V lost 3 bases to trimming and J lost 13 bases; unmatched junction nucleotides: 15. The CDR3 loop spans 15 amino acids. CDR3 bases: TGTGCCAGTAGTATTCGAGGGGCTCTCCAGGGGGAGCAGTACTAC. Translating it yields CASSIRGALQGEQYY.

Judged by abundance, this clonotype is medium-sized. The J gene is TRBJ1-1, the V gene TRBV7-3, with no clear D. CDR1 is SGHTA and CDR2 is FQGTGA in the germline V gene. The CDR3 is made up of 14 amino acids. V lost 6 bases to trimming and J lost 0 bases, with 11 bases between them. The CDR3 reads CASSLAGMNTEAFF. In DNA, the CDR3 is TGTGCCAGCAGTTTGGCAGGCATGAACACTGAAGCTTTCTTT.

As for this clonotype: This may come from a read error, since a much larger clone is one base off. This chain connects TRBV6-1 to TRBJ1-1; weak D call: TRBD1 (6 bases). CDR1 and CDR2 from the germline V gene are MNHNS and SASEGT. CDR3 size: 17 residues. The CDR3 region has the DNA TGTGCCAGCAATAACATCAGGGGCCTCCGGGACACCGGGGAGCTGTATTTT. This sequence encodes CASNNIRGLRDTGELYF.

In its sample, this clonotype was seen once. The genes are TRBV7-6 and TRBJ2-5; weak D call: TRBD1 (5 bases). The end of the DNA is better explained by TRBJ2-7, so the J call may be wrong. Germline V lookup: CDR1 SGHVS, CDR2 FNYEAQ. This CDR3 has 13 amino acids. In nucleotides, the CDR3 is TGTGCCAGCAGCTTTGACAGTACCTACGAGCAGTACTTC. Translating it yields CASSFDSTYEQYF.

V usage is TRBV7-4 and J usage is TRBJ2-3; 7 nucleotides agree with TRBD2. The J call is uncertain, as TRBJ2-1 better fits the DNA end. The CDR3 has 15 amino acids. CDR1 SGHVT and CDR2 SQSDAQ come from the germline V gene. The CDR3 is CASSPRGSGNNEQFF. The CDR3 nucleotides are TGTGCCAGCAGCCCCCGAGGGAGCGGGAACAATGAGCAGTTCTTC.

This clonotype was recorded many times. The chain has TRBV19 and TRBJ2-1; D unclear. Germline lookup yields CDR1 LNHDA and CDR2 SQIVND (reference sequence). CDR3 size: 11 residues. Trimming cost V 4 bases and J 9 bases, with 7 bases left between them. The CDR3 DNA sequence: TGTGCCAGTAGTAGGTGGAGTGAGCAGTTCTTC. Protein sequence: CASSRWSEQFF.

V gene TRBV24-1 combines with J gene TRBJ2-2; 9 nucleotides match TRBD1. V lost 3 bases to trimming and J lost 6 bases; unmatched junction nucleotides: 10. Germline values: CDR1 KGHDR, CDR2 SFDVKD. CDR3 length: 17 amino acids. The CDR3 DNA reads TGTGCCACCAGTGATCTCCGGGACAGGGAATTTTCCGGGGAGCTGTTTTTT. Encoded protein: CATSDLRDREFSGELFF.

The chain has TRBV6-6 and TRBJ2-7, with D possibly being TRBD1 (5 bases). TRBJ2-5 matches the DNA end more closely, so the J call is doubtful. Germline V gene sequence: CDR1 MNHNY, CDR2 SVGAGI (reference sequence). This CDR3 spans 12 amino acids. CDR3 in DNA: TGTGCCAGCAGTTCAGGGTGGGAGACCCAGTACTTC. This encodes CASSSGWETQYF.